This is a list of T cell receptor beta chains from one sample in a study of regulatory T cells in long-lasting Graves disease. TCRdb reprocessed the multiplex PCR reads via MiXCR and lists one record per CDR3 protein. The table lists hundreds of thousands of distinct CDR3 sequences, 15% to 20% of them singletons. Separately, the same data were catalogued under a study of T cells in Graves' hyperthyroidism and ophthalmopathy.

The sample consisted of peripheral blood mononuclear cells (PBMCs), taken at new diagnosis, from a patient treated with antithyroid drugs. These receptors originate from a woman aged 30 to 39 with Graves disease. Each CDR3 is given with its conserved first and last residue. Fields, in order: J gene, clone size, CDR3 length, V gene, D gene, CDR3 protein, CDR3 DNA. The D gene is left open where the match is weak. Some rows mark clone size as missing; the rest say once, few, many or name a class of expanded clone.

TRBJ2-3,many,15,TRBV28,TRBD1,CASSPAGTGGHTQYF,TGTGCCAGCAGTCCCGCCGGGACAGGGGGCCATACGCAGTATTTT
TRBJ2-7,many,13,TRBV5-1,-,CASSWETGPEQYF,TGCGCCAGCAGCTGGGAGACGGGCCCCGAGCAGTACTTC
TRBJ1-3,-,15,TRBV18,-,CASSPEVSSGNTIYF,TGTGCCAGCTCACCGGAAGTCAGCTCTGGAAACACCATATATTTT
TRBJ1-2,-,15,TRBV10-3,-,CAISEGGYELNGYTF,TGTGCCATCAGTGAAGGCGGCTACGAATTAAATGGCTACACCTTC
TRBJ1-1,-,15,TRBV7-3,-,CASNLLRTANTEAFF,TGTGCCAGCAACTTACTTAGGACAGCAAACACTGAAGCTTTCTTT
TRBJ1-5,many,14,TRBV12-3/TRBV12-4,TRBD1,CASRPGQGSQPQHF,TGTGCCAGCAGACCGGGACAGGGGTCTCAGCCCCAGCATTTT
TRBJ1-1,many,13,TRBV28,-,CASTRGLYSEAFF,TGTGCCAGCACCAGGGGTTTGTACAGCGAAGCTTTCTTT
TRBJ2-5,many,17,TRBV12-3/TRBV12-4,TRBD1,CASSSPTGQGAMQTQYF,TGTGCCAGCAGTTCCCCAACGGGACAGGGGGCTATGCAGACCCAGTACTTC
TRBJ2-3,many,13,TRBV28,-,CASSTPGPDTQYF,TGTGCCAGCAGCACCCCGGGGCCAGATACGCAGTATTTT
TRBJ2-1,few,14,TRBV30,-,CAWSVTILADEQFF,TGTGCCTGGAGTGTAACGATTTTGGCGGATGAGCAGTTCTTC
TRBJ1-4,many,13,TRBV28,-,CASRETTNEKLFF,TGTGCCAGCAGGGAAACAACTAATGAAAAACTGTTTTTT
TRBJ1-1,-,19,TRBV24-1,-,CATSPLQGFYRPLPGSAFF,TGTGCCACCAGCCCTCTTCAGGGCTTTTATCGCCCCCTACCCGGTAGCGCTTTCTTT
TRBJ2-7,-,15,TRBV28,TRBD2,CASLGSGSSYYEQYF,TGTGCCAGCTTGGGGAGCGGGAGCTCCTACTACGAGCAGTACTTC
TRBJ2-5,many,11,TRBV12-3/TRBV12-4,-,CARQGEETQYF,TGTGCCAGACAGGGCGAGGAGACCCAGTACTTC
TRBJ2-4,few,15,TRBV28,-,CASSLTQATKNIQYF,TGTGCCAGCAGTTTGACCCAGGCCACCAAAAACATTCAGTACTTC
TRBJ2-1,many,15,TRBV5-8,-,CASSLRTFSYNEQFF,TGTGCCAGCAGCTTGCGGACATTTTCCTACAATGAGCAGTTCTTC
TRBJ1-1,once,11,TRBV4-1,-,CASSQDAEAFF,TGCGCCAGCAGCCAAGACGCTGAAGCTTTCTTT
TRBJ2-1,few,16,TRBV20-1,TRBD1,CSARHSKGTGFIEQFF,TGCAGTGCTAGACACTCAAAGGGGACAGGGTTTATTGAGCAGTTCTTC
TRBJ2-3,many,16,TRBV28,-,CASSLYSAGRTDTQYF,TGTGCCAGCAGTTTATATTCGGCAGGGCGCACAGATACGCAGTATTTT
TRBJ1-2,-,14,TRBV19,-,CASSMGYAAYGYTF,TGTGCCAGTAGTATGGGTTACGCGGCGTATGGCTACACCTTC
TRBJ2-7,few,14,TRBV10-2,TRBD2,CASSESWGRDEQYF,TGCGCCAGCAGTGAGTCGTGGGGGAGGGACGAGCAGTACTTC
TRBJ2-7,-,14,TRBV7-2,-,CASSPMGSPSQQYF,TGTGCCAGCAGCCCTATGGGGAGTCCATCGCAGCAGTACTTC
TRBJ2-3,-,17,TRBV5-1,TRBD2,CASSPAPTSGSTDTQYF,TGCGCCAGCAGCCCCGCTCCTACTAGCGGGAGCACAGATACGCAGTATTTT
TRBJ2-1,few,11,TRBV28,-,CASRERAGKFF,TGTGCCAGCAGGGAACGGGCAGGGAAGTTCTTC
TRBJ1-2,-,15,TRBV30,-,CALYTGLPRNYGYTF,TGTGCCCTCTATACCGGTTTGCCGCGGAACTATGGCTACACCTTC
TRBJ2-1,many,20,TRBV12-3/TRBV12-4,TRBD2,CASSTRFRAGGSSENNEQFF,TGTGCCAGCAGTACCCGGTTTCGAGCGGGAGGTTCGTCAGAGAACAATGAGCAGTTCTTC
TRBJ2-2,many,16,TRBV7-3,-,CASSLSGGRVTGELFF,TGTGCCAGCAGCTTATCGGGGGGCCGGGTCACCGGGGAGCTGTTTTTT
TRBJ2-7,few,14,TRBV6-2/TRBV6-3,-,CASTHPGSPYEQYF,TGTGCCAGCACTCACCCGGGATCTCCCTACGAGCAGTACTTC
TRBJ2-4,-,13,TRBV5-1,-,CASSLGPGGIQYF,TGCGCCAGCAGCTTGGGCCCCGGGGGCATTCAGTACTTC
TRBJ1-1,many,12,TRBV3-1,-,CASSRGGTEAFF,TGTGCCAGCAGCCGGGGGGGCACTGAAGCTTTCTTT
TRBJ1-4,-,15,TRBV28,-,CASSLPEGPFEKLFF,TGTGCCAGCAGTTTACCAGAGGGGCCTTTTGAAAAACTGTTTTTT
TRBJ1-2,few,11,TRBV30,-,CAWSVGVGYTF,TGTGCCTGGAGTGTGGGGGTGGGCTACACCTTC
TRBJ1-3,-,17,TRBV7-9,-,CASSSPGVDSSGNTIYF,TGTGCCAGCAGCTCCCCCGGGGTCGACTCCTCTGGAAACACCATATATTTT
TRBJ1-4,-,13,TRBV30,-,CAWSGRAGEKLFF,TGTGCCTGGAGTGGGAGGGCGGGTGAAAAACTGTTTTTT
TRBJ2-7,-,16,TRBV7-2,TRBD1,CASSHILGTGDYEQYF,TGTGCCAGCAGCCACATTCTTGGGACAGGTGACTACGAGCAGTACTTC
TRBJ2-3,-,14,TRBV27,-,CASSFLSREDTQYF,TGTGCCAGCAGTTTTCTTTCTCGGGAAGATACGCAGTATTTT
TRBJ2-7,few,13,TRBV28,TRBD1,CASRTGESYEQYF,TGTGCCAGCAGGACAGGGGAAAGCTACGAGCAGTACTTC